This TCR beta chain was retrieved from a study of T cell responses to AZD1222 COVID-19 vaccine. Overall study findings and caveats: Increased Spike-specific TCR breadth and depth were observed after two AZD1222 doses. Baseline antibody screening turned up just a handful of seropositive AZD1222 recipients. Clonal diversity may have been underestimated in mostly white British donors. The peak T cell response came first, and repertoires were sampled only after it.

The repertoire was sequenced with immunoSEQ multiplex PCR; TCRdb's copy has only in-frame clones and lacks some. Here the sample spans some 130,000 clones, approximately 90% being singletons. As regards this clone: The antigen is undetermined.

This TCR was recovered from an adult in good health. The input for sequencing was peripheral blood, taken on day 0 of AZD1222 vaccination.

CDR3 nucleotides: TGTGCCAGCAGTTACGGGGACAGGGGTACGGGCTACACCTTC. It is translated as CASSYGDRGTGYTF. The V gene is TRBV6-5, the J gene TRBJ1-2, with 10 bases aligning to TRBD1. The ends lost 2 bases at V and 8 bases at J; junction bases unmatched: 5. This CDR3 has 14 residues. Germline V lookup: CDR1 MNHEY, CDR2 SVGAGI.